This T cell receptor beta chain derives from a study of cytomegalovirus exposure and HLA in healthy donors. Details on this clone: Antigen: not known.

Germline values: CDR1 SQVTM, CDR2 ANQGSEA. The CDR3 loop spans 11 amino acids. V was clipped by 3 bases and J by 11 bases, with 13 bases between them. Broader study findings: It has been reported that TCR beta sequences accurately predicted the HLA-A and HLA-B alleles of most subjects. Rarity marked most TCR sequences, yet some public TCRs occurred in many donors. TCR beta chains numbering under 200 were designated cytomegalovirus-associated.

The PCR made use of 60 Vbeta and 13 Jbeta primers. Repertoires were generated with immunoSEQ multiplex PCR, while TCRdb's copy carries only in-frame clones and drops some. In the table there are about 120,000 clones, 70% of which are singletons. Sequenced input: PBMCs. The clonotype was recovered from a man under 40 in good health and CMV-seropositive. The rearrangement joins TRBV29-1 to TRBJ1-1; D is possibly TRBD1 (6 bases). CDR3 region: CSVEVGGRAFF. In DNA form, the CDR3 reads TGCAGCGTTGAGGTAGGGGGAAGGGCTTTCTTT.